This TCR beta chain was recorded in a study of blood T cell repertoires in COVID-19. Study in general: Some COVID-19 samples were acute and others convalescent; all came from the United States, Italy and Spain. PBMCs, B-cell-depleted T cells, or T cells were the source of the cDNA or gDNA that made up the material.

As originally analysed: Amplifying reference gene primers gave estimates of nucleated cell counts. TCRdb keeps only in-frame clones here, not all; method: immunoSEQ multiplex PCR. Clone size and the V and J calls come from that table; the DNA yielded D and trimming. The sample comprises tens of thousands of clones, roughly 84% of which are singletons, and roughly 6% rests with the top ten. The CDR3 runs to 13 residues. The V end lost 10 bases, the J end lost 2 bases, and 12 bases lay between the germline ends. Per the germline V gene, CDR1 is SGHNT and CDR2 is YYREEE (reference sequence). The sequence was obtained from a woman aged 55-70 years with acute or convalescent COVID-19. Sequencing was carried out using peripheral blood. This chain connects TRBV5-4 to TRBJ1-4, with D perhaps matching TRBD1 (5 bases). CDR3 coding DNA: TGTGCCGTGGCACAGGACACTAATGAAAAACTGTTTTTT. Its translation is CAVAQDTNEKLFF.